These 11 T cell receptor beta chains originate from one sample sequenced in a study of CD8 T cells in Susac syndrome. An input of 0.5 to 1 ug of RNA was subjected to reverse transcription using random hexamers. TCRdb re-called the immunoSEQ multiplex PCR reads with MiXCR, one entry per CDR3 protein. Among approximately 120,000 distinct CDR3 sequences listed, around 96% were seen once. Sequencing input: CD4+ T cells from PBMCs. These receptors came from a human donor in good health.

The chain has TRBV6-2 or TRBV6-3 and TRBJ1-2; D may be TRBD1 (5 bases). CDR3 length: 17 residues. Germline V CDR1 and CDR2: MNHEY, SVGEGT. V was cut by 0 bases and J by 8 bases, with 22 bases left in between. CDR3 DNA: TGTGCCAGCAGTTACTCCCCAGCACAGGCCCCGCTGGGAGGCTACACCTTC. Amino acids: CASSYSPAQAPLGGYTF.

The chain combines TRBV7-9 with TRBJ2-3; tentative D call: TRBD2 (6 bases). Germline V gene data show CDR1 as SEHNR and CDR2 as FQNEAQ (reference sequence). The CDR3 totals 16 residues. Trimming pared 5 bases from V and 0 bases from J, leaving 15 bases between. This chain's CDR3 is CASSPGTGVSTDTQYF. CDR3 nucleotides: TGTGCCAGCAGCCCCGGAACGGGAGTCAGCACAGATACGCAGTATTTT. Combining the CDR3 with reference TRBV7-9 and TRBJ2-3 gives the whole variable domain DTGVSQNPRHKITKRGQNVTFRCDPISEHNRLYWYRQTLGQGPEFLTYFQNEAQLEKSRLLSDRFSAERPKGSFSTLEIQRTEQGDSAMYLCASSPGTGVSTDTQYFGPGTRLTVL.

The gene calls are TRBV3-1 and TRBJ2-1; weak D call: TRBD2 (6 bases). The CDR3 extends over 13 amino acids. Trimming took 4 bases from V and 5 from J, leaving 9 bases between them. Germline-derived CDR1 and CDR2 are LGHDT and YNNKEL (reference sequence). CDR3 in DNA: TGTGCCAGCAGCCGGAGGGGAGACAATGAGCAGTTCTTC. It yields the protein CASSRRGDNEQFF.

The chain has TRBV5-1 and TRBJ2-7, with 7 positions matching TRBD2. Germline CDR1 reads SGHRS; CDR2 reads YFSETQ. Germline trimming cut 0 bases from V and 2 bases from J; bases unmatched to any gene: 8. The CDR3 totals 16 residues. CDR3 residues: CASSLVSSGRTYEQYF. The CDR3 coding sequence is TGCGCCAGCAGCTTGGTGTCTAGCGGTCGTACCTACGAGCAGTACTTC.

The chain combines TRBV7-9 with TRBJ2-1; 10 bases fit TRBD2. CDR1 SEHNR and CDR2 FQNEAQ come from the germline V gene (reference sequence). The trim removed 5 bases at V and 8 bases at J, leaving 6 bases unmatched. CDR3 size: 14 residues. CDR3 DNA sequence: TGTGCCAGCAGCCCCACGGGGACTAGCGATGAGCAGTTCTTC. Translating it yields CASSPTGTSDEQFF. The full variable domain, rest sourced from reference TRBV7-9 and TRBJ2-1, is DTGVSQNPRHKITKRGQNVTFRCDPISEHNRLYWYRQTLGQGPEFLTYFQNEAQLEKSRLLSDRFSAERPKGSFSTLEIQRTEQGDSAMYLCASSPTGTSDEQFFGPGTRLTVL.

The chain carries TRBV29-1 and TRBJ2-5, with 9 bases aligning to TRBD2. Germline V lookup: CDR1 SQVTM, CDR2 ANQGSEA. This CDR3 spans 14 amino acids. The ends lost 6 bases at V and 4 bases at J; junction bases unmatched: 9. CDR3 region: CSVAGTSRAETQYF. CDR3 DNA sequence: TGCAGCGTGGCCGGGACTAGCAGGGCAGAGACCCAGTACTTC. Combining the CDR3 with reference TRBV29-1 and TRBJ2-5 gives the whole variable domain SAVISQKPSRDICQRGTSLTIQCQVDSQVTMMFWYRQQPGQSLTLIATANQGSEATYESGFVIDKFPISRPNLTFSTLTVSNMSPEDSSIYLCSVAGTSRAETQYFGPGTRLLVL.

This chain connects TRBV3-1 to TRBJ1-1; D is unresolved. V dropped 7 bases and J dropped 4 bases, with 7 bases sitting between them. Germline-derived CDR1 and CDR2 are LGHDT and YNNKEL (reference sequence). The CDR3 is 11 residues long. DNA for the CDR3: TGTGCCAGCACCAAGGCCACTGAAGCTTTCTTT. Residues: CASTKATEAFF.

In DNA form, the CDR3 reads TGTGCCAGCTCACCCCCGGGACAGGGAAGCAATCAGCCCCAGCATTTT. Encoded protein: CASSPPGQGSNQPQHF. The chain employs TRBV18 and TRBJ1-5; TRBD1 matches 9 bases. The CDR3 loop spans 16 amino acids. From germline, CDR1 is KGHSH and CDR2 LQKENI. After removal of 3 bases from V and 1 base from J, the junction contained 4 bases not matched to a gene.

The V gene is TRBV5-4, the J gene TRBJ1-1; D gene unclear. V was pared by 0 bases and J by 0 bases, with 6 bases between. The CDR3 totals 14 residues. Germline V gene sequence: CDR1 SGHNT, CDR2 YYREEE (reference sequence). The CDR3 region has the DNA TGTGCCAGCAGCTTGGCAGCCATGAACACTGAAGCTTTCTTT. Its protein product is CASSLAAMNTEAFF. The variable domain in full, with the rest retrieved from reference TRBV5-4 and TRBJ1-1, is ETGVTQSPTHLIKTRGQQVTLRCSSQSGHNTVSWYQQALGQGPQFIFQYYREEENGRGNFPPRFSGLQFPNYSSELNVNALELDDSALYLCASSLAAMNTEAFFGQGTRLTVV.

The chain has TRBV4-2 and TRBJ1-1, with D tentatively TRBD1 (5 bases). CDR1 is LGHNA and CDR2 is YNFKEQ in the germline V gene. Trimming pared 3 bases from V and 4 bases from J, leaving 18 bases between. This CDR3 spans 16 amino acids. In DNA, the CDR3 is TGTGCCAGCAGCCACGCTACCTCGGGGAGGGGCACTGAAGCTTTCTTT. Translation gives CASSHATSGRGTEAFF.

The J gene is TRBJ2-5, the V gene TRBV20-1; D unresolved. This CDR3 contains 13 residues. Looked up from germline, CDR1 is DFQATT and CDR2 is SNEGSKA (reference sequence). The germline V and J ends were trimmed by 2 bases and 5 bases, with 12 bases remaining between them. CDR3 protein: CSARSYDAETQYF. CDR3 coding DNA: TGCAGTGCTAGATCCTATGATGCTGAGACCCAGTACTTC.